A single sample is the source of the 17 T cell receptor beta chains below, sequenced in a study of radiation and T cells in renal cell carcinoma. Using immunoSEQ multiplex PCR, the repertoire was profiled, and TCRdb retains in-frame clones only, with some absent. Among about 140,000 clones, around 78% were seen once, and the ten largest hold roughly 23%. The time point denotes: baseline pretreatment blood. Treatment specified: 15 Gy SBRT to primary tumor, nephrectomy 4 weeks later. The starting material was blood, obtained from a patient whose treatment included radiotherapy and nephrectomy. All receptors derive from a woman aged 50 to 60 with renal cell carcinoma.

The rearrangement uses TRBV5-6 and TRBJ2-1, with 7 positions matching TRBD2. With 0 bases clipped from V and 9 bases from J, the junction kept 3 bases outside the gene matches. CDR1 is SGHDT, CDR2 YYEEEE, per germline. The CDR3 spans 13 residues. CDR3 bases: TGTGCCAGCAGCTTGGCTCCGGGAGGTGAGCAGTTCTTC. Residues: CASSLAPGGEQFF.

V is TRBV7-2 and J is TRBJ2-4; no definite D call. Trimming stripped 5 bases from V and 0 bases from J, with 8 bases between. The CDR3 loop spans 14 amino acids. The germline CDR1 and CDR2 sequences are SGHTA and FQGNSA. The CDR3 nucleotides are TGTGCCAGCAGCCCATACTTAGCCAAAAACATTCAGTACTTC. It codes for CASSPYLAKNIQYF.

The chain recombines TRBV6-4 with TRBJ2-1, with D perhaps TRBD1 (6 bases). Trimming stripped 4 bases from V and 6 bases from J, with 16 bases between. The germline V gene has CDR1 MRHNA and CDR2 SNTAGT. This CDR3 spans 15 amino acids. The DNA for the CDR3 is TGTGCCAGCAGTGTAACAGGGTCTTACAGCAATGAGCAGTTCTTC. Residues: CASSVTGSYSNEQFF.

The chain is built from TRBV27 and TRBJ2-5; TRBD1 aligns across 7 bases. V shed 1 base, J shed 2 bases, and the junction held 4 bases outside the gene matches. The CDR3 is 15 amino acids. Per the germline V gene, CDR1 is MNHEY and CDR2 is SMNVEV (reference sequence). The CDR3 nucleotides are TGTGCCAGCAGTTTATTTTGGGACAGACAAGAGACCCAGTACTTC. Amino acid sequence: CASSLFWDRQETQYF.

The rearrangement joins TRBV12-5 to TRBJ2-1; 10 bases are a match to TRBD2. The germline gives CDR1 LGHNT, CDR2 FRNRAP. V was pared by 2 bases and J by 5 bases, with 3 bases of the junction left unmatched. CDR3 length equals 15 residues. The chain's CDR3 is CASGLLLAGDNEQFF. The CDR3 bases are TGTGCTAGTGGTTTGTTGCTAGCGGGGGACAATGAGCAGTTCTTC.

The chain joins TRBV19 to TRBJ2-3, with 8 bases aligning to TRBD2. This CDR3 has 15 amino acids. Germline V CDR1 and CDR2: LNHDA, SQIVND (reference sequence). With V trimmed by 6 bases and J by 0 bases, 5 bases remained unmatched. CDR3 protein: CASSLLAASTDTQYF. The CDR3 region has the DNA TGTGCCAGTAGCCTACTAGCGGCAAGCACAGATACGCAGTATTTT.

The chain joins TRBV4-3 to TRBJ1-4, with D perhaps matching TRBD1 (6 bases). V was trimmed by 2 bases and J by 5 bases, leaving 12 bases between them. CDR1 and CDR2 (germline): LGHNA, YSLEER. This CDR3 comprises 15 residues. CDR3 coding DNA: TGCGCCAGCAGCCAACTCACAGGGAACAATGAAAAACTGTTTTTT. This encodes CASSQLTGNNEKLFF.

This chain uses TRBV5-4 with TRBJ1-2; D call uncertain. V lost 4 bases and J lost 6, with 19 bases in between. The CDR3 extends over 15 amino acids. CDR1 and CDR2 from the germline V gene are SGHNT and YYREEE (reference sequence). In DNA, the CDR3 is TGTGCCAGCAGCCCCAGGCAGGTTCATACGAATGGCTACACCTTC. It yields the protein CASSPRQVHTNGYTF.

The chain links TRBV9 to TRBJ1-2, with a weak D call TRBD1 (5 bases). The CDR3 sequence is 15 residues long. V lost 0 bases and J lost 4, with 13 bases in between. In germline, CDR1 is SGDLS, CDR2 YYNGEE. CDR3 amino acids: CASSVGDGFRYGYTF. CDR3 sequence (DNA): TGTGCCAGCAGCGTAGGGGACGGGTTTCGCTATGGCTACACCTTC.

Written as DNA, the CDR3 is TGTGCCAGCAGCCACCTAATGATTTTGGGAGGGGCGGGCAATCAGCCCCAGCATTTT. Encoded protein: CASSHLMILGGAGNQPQHF. The chain has TRBV14 and TRBJ1-5; TRBD1 might be the D (5 bases). The germline gives CDR1 SGHDN, CDR2 FVKESK. The CDR3 is made up of 19 amino acids. Trimming left V 3 bases short and J 2 bases short, with 23 bases between.

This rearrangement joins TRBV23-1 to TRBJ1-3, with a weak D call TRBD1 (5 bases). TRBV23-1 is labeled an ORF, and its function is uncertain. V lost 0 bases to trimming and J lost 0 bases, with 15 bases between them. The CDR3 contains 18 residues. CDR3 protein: CASSQSNGGGVSGNTIYF. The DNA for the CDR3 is TGCGCCAGCAGTCAATCGAATGGGGGGGGTGTCTCTGGAAACACCATATATTTT.

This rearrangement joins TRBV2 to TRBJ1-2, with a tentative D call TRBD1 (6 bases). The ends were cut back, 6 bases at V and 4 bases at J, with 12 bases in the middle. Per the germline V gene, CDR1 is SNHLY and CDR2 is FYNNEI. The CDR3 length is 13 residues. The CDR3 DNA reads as TGTGCCAGCAGGACGGACAGTTCCTATGGCTACACCTTC. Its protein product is CASRTDSSYGYTF.

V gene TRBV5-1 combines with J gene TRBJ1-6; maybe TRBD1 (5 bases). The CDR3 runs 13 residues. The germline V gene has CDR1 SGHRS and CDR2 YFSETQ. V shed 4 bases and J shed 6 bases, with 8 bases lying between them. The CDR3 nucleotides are TGCGCCAGCAGCACGGGACCTAATTCACCCCTCCACTTT. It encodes CASSTGPNSPLHF.

The CDR3 coding sequence is TGTGCTAGTGGTCCGGGTCTAATCTCTGGGGAGACCCAGTACTTC. It yields the protein CASGPGLISGETQYF. V gene TRBV12-5 combines with J gene TRBJ2-5; D is undetermined. The germline CDR1 and CDR2 sequences are LGHNT and FRNRAP. The V end was cut by 5 bases, the J end by 5 bases, with 18 bases between. The CDR3 runs 15 residues.

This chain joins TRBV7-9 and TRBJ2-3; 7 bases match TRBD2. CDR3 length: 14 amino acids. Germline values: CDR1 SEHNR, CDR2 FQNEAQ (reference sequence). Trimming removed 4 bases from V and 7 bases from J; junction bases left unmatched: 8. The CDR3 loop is CASSSTGGGNTQYF. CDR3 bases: TGTGCCAGCAGCTCAACCGGGGGAGGGAATACGCAGTATTTT.

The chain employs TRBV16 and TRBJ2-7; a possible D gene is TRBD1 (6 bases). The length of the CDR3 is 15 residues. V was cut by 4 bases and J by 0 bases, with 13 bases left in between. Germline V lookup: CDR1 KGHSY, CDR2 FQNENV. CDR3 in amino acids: CASSRRGASSYEQYF. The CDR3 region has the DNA TGTGCCAGCAGCCGCAGGGGTGCTAGCTCCTACGAGCAGTACTTC.

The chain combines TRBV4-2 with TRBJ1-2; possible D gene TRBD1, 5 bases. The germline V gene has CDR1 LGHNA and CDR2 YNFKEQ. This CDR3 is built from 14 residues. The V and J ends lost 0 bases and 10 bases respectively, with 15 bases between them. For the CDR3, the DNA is TGTGCCAGCAGCCAAGATTGGGGGTTTGCTACCTACACCTTC. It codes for CASSQDWGFATYTF.